Shown below are 24 T cell receptor beta chains from a single sample sequenced in a study of blood T cell repertoires in COVID-19. Method: immunoSEQ multiplex PCR; TCRdb's copy keeps in-frame clones and lacks some. The table includes about 110,000 clones, around 82% detected once. What was sequenced was peripheral blood. Receptor source: a human donor in a cohort sampled during active COVID-19.

The chain carries TRBV5-4 and TRBJ2-2, with 10 bases matching TRBD2. The ends lost 0 bases at V and 2 bases at J; junction bases unmatched: 4. This CDR3 is 17 amino acids long. Germline V lookup: CDR1 SGHNT, CDR2 YYREEE (reference sequence). CDR3 sequence reads: CASSLDSGGPNTGELFF. CDR3 DNA: TGTGCCAGCAGCTTGGATAGCGGGGGGCCAAACACCGGGGAGCTGTTTTTT. Filled out from reference TRBV5-4 and TRBJ2-2, the complete variable domain reads ETGVTQSPTHLIKTRGQQVTLRCSSQSGHNTVSWYQQALGQGPQFIFQYYREEENGRGNFPPRFSGLQFPNYSSELNVNALELDDSALYLCASSLDSGGPNTGELFFGEGSRLTVL.

This chain connects TRBV24-1 to TRBJ1-6; D is possibly TRBD1 (6 bases). V was cut by 4 bases and J by 2 bases, with 8 bases left in between. There are 15 residues in the CDR3. Germline CDR1 reads KGHDR; CDR2 reads SFDVKD. This chain's CDR3 is CATSDGTTYNSPLHF. DNA of the CDR3: TGTGCCACCAGTGACGGGACAACCTATAATTCACCCCTCCACTTT.

The rearrangement links TRBV5-1 to TRBJ1-3; D might be TRBD1 (6 bases). The CDR3 contains 15 residues. Per the germline V gene, CDR1 is SGHRS and CDR2 is YFSETQ. V was pared by 3 bases and J by 4 bases, with 14 bases between. Here the CDR3 DNA reads TGCGCCAGCAGCTCAGGGACATCGGGAGGAAACACCATATATTTT. It specifies CASSSGTSGGNTIYF.

V and J are TRBV5-1 and TRBJ2-1; D gene uncertain. From germline, CDR1 is SGHRS and CDR2 YFSETQ. The V end was cut by 0 bases, the J end by 0 bases, with 7 bases between. The CDR3 runs to 15 residues. The CDR3 protein is CASSLVRSSYNEQFF. CDR3 nucleotide sequence: TGCGCCAGCAGCTTGGTGCGGAGCTCCTACAATGAGCAGTTCTTC.

The rearrangement joins TRBV20-1 to TRBJ2-3; D unclear. The V and J ends lost 3 bases and 0 bases respectively, with 16 bases between them. Germline V gene sequence: CDR1 DFQATT, CDR2 SNEGSKA (reference sequence). This CDR3 spans 16 amino acids. Here the CDR3 DNA reads TGCAGTGCTAGTCCTGCCACCCGGTATAGCACAGATACGCAGTATTTT. Its translation is CSASPATRYSTDTQYF.

The chain has TRBV5-4 and TRBJ2-3, with 9 bases identical to TRBD1. J was trimmed by 3 bases and V by 7 bases; bases with no gene match: 6. Germline V gives CDR1 SGHNT, CDR2 YYREEE (reference sequence). CDR3 length: 14 residues. Here the CDR3 reads CASGGQGETDTQYF. Here the CDR3 DNA reads TGTGCCAGCGGGGGACAGGGAGAAACAGATACGCAGTATTTT.

The rearrangement links TRBV30 to TRBJ1-2; 9 bases fit TRBD1. The V gene's germline CDR1 is GTSNPN and CDR2 SVGIG (reference sequence). V dropped 4 bases and J dropped 5; count of bases not matched to a gene: 5. The CDR3 runs 13 residues. The CDR3 nucleotides read TGTGCCTGGATTGGGGGACAGGGATATGGCTACACCTTC. It encodes CAWIGGQGYGYTF.

The chain is built from TRBV5-1 and TRBJ2-7; the match to TRBD2 covers 10 bases. Trimming took 3 bases from V and 11 from J; bases not matched to a gene: 14. The CDR3 is made up of 15 amino acids. Germline loops: CDR1 SGHRS, CDR2 YFSETQ. The CDR3 loop is CASSSRRLAGEGEYF. CDR3 coding DNA: TGCGCCAGCAGCTCCCGCCGACTAGCGGGTGAAGGAGAGTACTTC.

The genes are TRBV6-5 and TRBJ1-5; D remains unclear. Germline CDR1 MNHEY, CDR2 SVGAGI. This CDR3 is built from 15 residues. V shed 6 bases and J shed 0 bases, with 12 bases lying between them. In DNA form, the CDR3 reads TGTGCCAGCAGCCCCGGGTCCTATAGCAATCAGCCCCAGCATTTT. This codes for CASSPGSYSNQPQHF.

The chain is built from TRBV5-4 and TRBJ2-7, with D tentatively TRBD1 (6 bases). CDR3 length: 18 residues. Germline CDR1 SGHNT, CDR2 YYREEE (reference sequence). Trimming took 1 base from V and 0 from J, leaving 20 bases between them. The CDR3 DNA follows: TGTGCCAGCAGCTTGACCAGGGGTCTTACATATCTCTCCTACGAGCAGTACTTC. Translation gives CASSLTRGLTYLSYEQYF.

The rearrangement uses TRBV2 and TRBJ1-1; D call uncertain. The CDR3 totals 13 residues. Trimming left V 7 bases short and J 1 base short, with 10 bases between. Germline CDR1 is SNHLY and CDR2 is FYNNEI. The CDR3 here is CASTLLENTEAFF. In nucleotides, the CDR3 is TGTGCCAGCACTCTTTTAGAGAACACTGAAGCTTTCTTT.

The chain combines TRBV4-3 with TRBJ2-5; tentative D call: TRBD2 (6 bases). Trimming cost V 4 bases and J 2 bases, with 11 bases left between them. CDR3 length equals 14 residues. Germline V gives CDR1 LGHNA, CDR2 YSLEER. Here the CDR3 DNA reads TGCGCCAGCAGCCCCCTCAGCGGGCAAGAGACCCAGTACTTC. It yields the protein CASSPLSGQETQYF.

The chain joins TRBV6-5 to TRBJ1-2; 9 bases fit TRBD1. Per the germline V gene, CDR1 is MNHEY and CDR2 is SVGAGI. Trimming removed 6 bases from V and 7 bases from J; junction bases left unmatched: 9. This CDR3 is built from 14 residues. CDR3 nucleotide sequence: TGTGCCAGCAGCTTGGGACAGGGCTTAGGTGGCTACACCTTC. Amino acid sequence: CASSLGQGLGGYTF.

The rearrangement links TRBV5-1 to TRBJ1-3, with unresolved D. The CDR3 runs to 14 residues. Trimming left V 2 bases short and J 3 bases short, with 9 bases between. The germline gives CDR1 SGHRS, CDR2 YFSETQ. CDR3 coding DNA: TGCGCCAGCAGCTTAGGCGGGGTTGGAAACACCATATATTTT. Residues: CASSLGGVGNTIYF.

The rearrangement uses TRBV4-2 and TRBJ1-1; the D is unclear. This CDR3 region has 14 residues. The V gene's germline CDR1 is LGHNA and CDR2 YNFKEQ. Trimming removed 0 bases from V and 1 base from J, with 6 bases in between. This CDR3 reads CASSQERQNTEAFF. Here the CDR3 DNA reads TGTGCCAGCAGCCAAGAGAGACAGAACACTGAAGCTTTCTTT.

The V gene is TRBV5-1, the J gene TRBJ2-1; 14 bases line up with TRBD2. The CDR3 length is 16 residues. V shed 1 base and J 8 bases; nucleotides not matched to a gene: 5. Germline V gene sequence: CDR1 SGHRS, CDR2 YFSETQ. The CDR3 sequence is CASSLSPGLAGDEQFF. The DNA for the CDR3 is TGCGCCAGCAGCTTGTCCCCGGGACTAGCGGGAGATGAGCAGTTCTTC.

The CDR3 sequence: CASSIGSANTGELFF. The CDR3 DNA sequence: TGTGCCAGTAGTATTGGGAGCGCGAACACCGGGGAGCTGTTTTTT. V usage is TRBV19 and J usage is TRBJ2-2, with D possibly being TRBD2 (5 bases). Trimming left V 3 bases short and J 0 bases short, with 8 bases between. Per germline, CDR1 LNHDA and CDR2 SQIVND (reference sequence). The CDR3 sequence is 15 residues long.

The rearrangement joins TRBV29-1 to TRBJ1-5; D is uncertain. Trimming removed 4 bases at V and 0 bases at J, with 10 bases between. The CDR3 runs to 14 residues. The germline gives CDR1 SQVTM, CDR2 ANQGSEA. For the CDR3, the DNA is TGCAGCGTTGGCTACTCTAATAGCAATCAGCCCCAGCATTTT. It specifies CSVGYSNSNQPQHF.

The gene calls are TRBV5-1 and TRBJ2-2; the match to TRBD2 covers 8 bases. V gave up 9 bases and J gave up 7 bases; unmatched junction bases: 14. The CDR3 contains 15 residues. Germline CDR1 reads SGHRS; CDR2 reads YFSETQ. CDR3 sequence reads: CATSPGGGRNGELFF. CDR3 nucleotides: TGCGCCACCTCCCCGGGCGGGGGGCGAAACGGGGAGCTGTTTTTT.

The CDR3 here is CASSTPGGNTIYF. The CDR3 DNA is TGTGCCAGTAGTACACCCGGGGGAAACACCATATATTTT. This chain joins TRBV19 and TRBJ1-3; D is unclear. The CDR3 covers 13 residues. V dropped 4 bases and J dropped 4 bases, with 8 bases sitting between them. Looked up from germline, CDR1 is LNHDA and CDR2 is SQIVND (reference sequence). The full variable domain, completed using reference TRBV19 and TRBJ1-3, is DGGITQSPKYLFRKEGQNVTLSCEQNLNHDAMYWYRQDPGQGLRLIYYSQIVNDFQKGDIAEGYSVSREKKESFPLTVTSAQKNPTAFYLCASSTPGGNTIYFGEGSWLTVV.

This clone was counted only a few times. The V gene is TRBV18, the J gene TRBJ1-1; D uncertain. CDR1 and CDR2 from the germline V gene are KGHSH and LQKENI. CDR3 length: 14 residues. V lost 6 bases, J lost 0 bases, and 11 bases lay in between. DNA of the CDR3: TGTGCCAGCTCCCCCAATGGAGTGAACACTGAAGCTTTCTTT. This translates into CASSPNGVNTEAFF. Drawing the rest from reference TRBV18 and TRBJ1-1, the complete variable domain is NAGVMQNPRHLVRRRGQEARLRCSPMKGHSHVYWYRQLPEEGLKFMVYLQKENIIDESGMPKERFSAEFPKEGPSILRIQQVVRGDSAAYFCASSPNGVNTEAFFGQGTRLTVV.

The V call is TRBV19, the J call TRBJ2-1; TRBD2 matches 8 bases. With 6 bases clipped from V and 5 bases from J, the junction kept 9 bases outside the gene matches. Germline loops: CDR1 LNHDA, CDR2 SQIVND (reference sequence). The CDR3 is 15 amino acids. The DNA for the CDR3 is TGTGCCAGTAGCTACTCCGGGACTAGTAACAATGAGCAGTTCTTC. It translates to CASSYSGTSNNEQFF.

This chain joins TRBV7-9 and TRBJ1-2; TRBD1 is a possible D gene (6 bases). Looked up from germline, CDR1 is SEHNR and CDR2 is FQNEAQ (reference sequence). Trimming left V 5 bases short and J 8 bases short, with 18 bases between. The CDR3 consists of 14 residues. In DNA, the CDR3 is TGTGCCAGCAGCCCCTCCGGCACAGGGCAGGGCTACACCTTC. Its protein product is CASSPSGTGQGYTF. Complete variable domain (other parts from reference TRBV7-9 and TRBJ1-2): DTGVSQNPRHKITKRGQNVTFRCDPISEHNRLYWYRQTLGQGPEFLTYFQNEAQLEKSRLLSDRFSAERPKGSFSTLEIQRTEQGDSAMYLCASSPSGTGQGYTFGSGTRLTVV.

The V gene is TRBV2, the J gene TRBJ1-3; 7 bases match TRBD1. Germline values: CDR1 SNHLY, CDR2 FYNNEI. The CDR3 has 13 amino acids. The V gene end was trimmed by 9 bases and the J gene end by 2 bases; junction bases not matched to a gene: 4. CDR3 region: CARDRVAGNTIYF. CDR3 in DNA: TGTGCCAGAGACAGGGTAGCTGGAAACACCATATATTTT.